This T cell receptor (beta chain) was documented in a study of blood T cell repertoires in COVID-19. Study-wide context: The United States, Italy and Spain were the sources of the acute and convalescent COVID-19 samples. From T cells, B-cell-depleted T cells, or PBMCs came the material, which was cDNA or gDNA.

In the original processing: It was from reference gene primer amplification that nucleated cell counts were estimated. Method: immunoSEQ multiplex PCR; TCRdb's copy keeps in-frame clones and lacks some. V and J calls and clone size are as listed in that table; D and trimming were resolved from the DNA. The table includes 90,000 to 110,000 clones, approximately 82% detected once. The sequence was collected from an older woman with acute or convalescent COVID-19. Sequencing used peripheral blood.

In DNA, the CDR3 is TGTGCCAGCAGTCCAGGACACCTTTCCAGCGAGCAGTACTTC. Translated: CASSPGHLSSEQYF. The gene calls are TRBV28 and TRBJ2-7; possible D gene TRBD1, 5 bases. The CDR3 is made up of 14 amino acids. Germline V gives CDR1 MDHEN, CDR2 SYDVKM. V was clipped by 5 bases and J by 6 bases, with 17 bases between them.